Listed here are 31 T cell receptor beta chains from one sample, sequenced in a study of T cell repertoires in cytomegalovirus infection. One entry per CDR3 protein, called by TCRdb with MiXCR from the reads. The sample has roughly 150,000 distinct CDR3 sequences, 20% to 30% seen once. The sequenced material came from PBMCs. The origin of the receptors is a human donor in good health (CMV status not recorded). Some clones in this sample may be carry-over from other donors' samples.

This clonotype turned up a few times. The rearrangement uses TRBV6-1 and TRBJ1-5; D gene ambiguous. The germline V gene has CDR1 MNHNS and CDR2 SASEGT. The CDR3 sequence is 14 residues long. V shed 8 bases and J shed 4 bases, with 15 bases lying between them. The CDR3 reads CASAGPHPNQPQHF. CDR3 sequence (DNA): TGTGCCAGCGCCGGTCCCCACCCGAATCAGCCCCAGCATTTT.

This sequence joins TRBV29-1 and TRBJ1-2; unclear D gene. This CDR3 is built from 14 residues. Trimming removed 4 bases at V and 5 bases at J, with 17 bases between. Germline V gene lookup returns CDR1 SQVTM and CDR2 ANQGSEA. CDR3 sequence (DNA): TGCAGCGTTGGAGGAGTTCAGGCGGGATATGGCTACACCTTC. Protein: CSVGGVQAGYGYTF.

This clonotype came up a few times. The chain is built from TRBV6-6 and TRBJ1-1; no firm D call. The V and J ends lost 2 bases and 1 base respectively, with 8 bases between them. The CDR3 contains 14 residues. Germline V gene sequence: CDR1 MNHNY, CDR2 SVGAGI (reference sequence). This CDR3 reads CASSYEGSNTEAFF. CDR3 DNA: TGTGCCAGCAGTTACGAGGGTTCGAACACTGAAGCTTTCTTT.

In its sample, this clonotype was seen many times. V usage is TRBV11-2 and J usage is TRBJ1-6; D uncertain. This CDR3 region has 18 residues. Trimming left V 2 bases short and J 0 bases short, with 14 bases between. Germline loops: CDR1 SGHAT, CDR2 FQNNGV. The CDR3 nucleotides read TGTGCCAGCAGCTTAATCTTACCAAAGAGCTCCTATAATTCACCCCTCCACTTT. Protein product: CASSLILPKSSYNSPLHF. The whole variable domain, filled in from reference TRBV11-2 and TRBJ1-6, reads EAGVAQSPRYKIIEKRQSVAFWCNPISGHATLYWYQQILGQGPKLLIQFQNNGVVDDSQLPKDRFSAERLKGVDSTLKIQPAKLEDSAVYLCASSLILPKSSYNSPLHFGNGTRLTVT.

This clonotype showed up just a few times. V gene TRBV20-1 combines with J gene TRBJ2-3; 8 positions agree with TRBD1. Germline-derived CDR1 and CDR2 are DFQATT and SNEGSKA (reference sequence). This CDR3 is 13 amino acids long. V gave up 1 base and J gave up 3 bases; unmatched junction bases: 0. In DNA, the CDR3 is TGCAGTGCTAGAGGACAGGGGACAGATACGCAGTATTTT. Amino acids: CSARGQGTDTQYF.

The table lists this clonotype with many counts. The chain combines TRBV12-3 or TRBV12-4 with TRBJ1-2; the D gene is possibly TRBD1 (6 bases). The CDR3 consists of 15 residues. V was trimmed by 6 bases and J by 4 bases, leaving 18 bases between them. The CDR3 reads CASSPSGGLGYGYTF. As DNA, the CDR3 is TGTGCCAGCAGCCCCTCCGGGGGGCTTGGCTATGGCTACACCTTC.

The chain uses TRBV7-2 and TRBJ1-1; weak D call: TRBD1 (6 bases). This CDR3 spans 16 amino acids. Germline assignment: CDR1 SGHTA and CDR2 FQGNSA. V was shortened by 4 bases and J by 6 bases, with 21 bases between the two germline ends. The CDR3 bases are TGTGCCAGCAGCTCTGGACAGTCCGGGGGGCACGCTGAAGCTTTCTTT. Amino acid sequence: CASSSGQSGGHAEAFF. Drawing the rest from reference TRBV7-2 and TRBJ1-1, the complete variable domain is GAGVSQSPSNKVTEKGKDVELRCDPISGHTALYWYRQSLGQGLEFLIYFQGNSAPDKSGLPSDRFSAERTGGSVSTLTIQRTQQEDSAVYLCASSSGQSGGHAEAFFGQGTRLTVV.

This clonotype was seen more than once but under ten times. This chain connects TRBV15 to TRBJ2-2, with D possibly TRBD2 on 6 matching bases. This CDR3 spans 16 amino acids. CDR1 and CDR2 (germline): LNHNV, YYDKDF (reference sequence). The V end lost 2 bases, the J end lost 1 base, and 11 bases lay between the germline ends. In DNA form, the CDR3 reads TGTGCCACCAGCAGAAGTTCTAGCGTGAACACCGGGGAGCTGTTTTTT. As protein: CATSRSSSVNTGELFF.

The sample holds many counts of this clonotype. The CDR3, as DNA: TGTGCCAGCAGCTTAATCGGGGGGGAGACCCAGTACTTC. Its protein product is CASSLIGGETQYF. The chain carries TRBV7-6 and TRBJ2-5; 7 bases line up with TRBD2. Germline V gene data show CDR1 as SGHVS and CDR2 as FNYEAQ. V shed 2 bases and J 5 bases; nucleotides not matched to a gene: 2. CDR3 length: 13 amino acids.

At least ten counts were recorded for this clonotype. The chain couples TRBV7-2 to TRBJ1-4, with 8 bases matching TRBD1. Germline lookup yields CDR1 SGHTA and CDR2 FQGNSA. The CDR3 loop spans 13 amino acids. With 5 bases clipped from V and 7 bases from J, the junction kept 3 bases outside the gene matches. In DNA, the CDR3 is TGTGCCAGCAGCCGGGGACAGGCTGAAAAACTGTTTTTT. It codes for CASSRGQAEKLFF. Drawing the rest from reference TRBV7-2 and TRBJ1-4, the complete variable domain is GAGVSQSPSNKVTEKGKDVELRCDPISGHTALYWYRQSLGQGLEFLIYFQGNSAPDKSGLPSDRFSAERTGGSVSTLTIQRTQQEDSAVYLCASSRGQAEKLFFGSGTQLSVL.

This clonotype was observed a few times. The chain carries TRBV5-4 and TRBJ1-1; tentative D call: TRBD1 (6 bases). In germline, CDR1 is SGHNT, CDR2 YYREEE (reference sequence). The CDR3 loop spans 15 amino acids. Trimming shortened V by 1 base and J by 4 bases, and 14 bases separated the two germline ends. As DNA, the CDR3 is TGTGCCAGCAGCTTGTTAAAGGGAGGGGGCACTGAAGCTTTCTTT. This gives the protein CASSLLKGGGTEAFF.

The chain combines TRBV20-1 with TRBJ2-1; D could derive from TRBD1 or TRBD2 (5 bases each). CDR3 size: 14 residues. Germline CDR1 reads DFQATT; CDR2 reads SNEGSKA (reference sequence). Trimming left V 4 bases short and J 11 bases short, with 21 bases between. CDR3 DNA: TGCAGTGCTACCGGGACCACAGTCGCGCATAAGCAGTTCTTC. Amino acids: CSATGTTVAHKQFF.

This clonotype has a count of ten or more. The V and J genes are TRBV6-5 and TRBJ1-1, with D possibly matching TRBD1 (5 bases). Deletions cut 0 bases from V and 7 bases from J, with 15 bases between. The V gene's germline CDR1 is MNHEY and CDR2 SVGAGI. The CDR3 loop spans 15 amino acids. The CDR3 loop is CASSYSDTGRNEAFF. The CDR3 coding sequence is TGTGCCAGCAGTTACTCGGATACAGGACGGAATGAAGCTTTCTTT.

CDR3 amino acids: CASSVAERGVPDTQYF. In nucleotides, the CDR3 is TGTGCCAGCAGCGTAGCTGAGCGGGGAGTCCCAGATACGCAGTATTTT. The chain uses TRBV9 and TRBJ2-3; 7 bases fit TRBD2. CDR1 is SGDLS and CDR2 is YYNGEE in the germline V gene. The CDR3 has 16 amino acids. V was pared by 0 bases and J by 4 bases, with 8 bases of the junction left unmatched. The full variable domain, with the rest looked up from reference TRBV9 and TRBJ2-3, is DSGVTQTPKHLITATGQRVTLRCSPRSGDLSVYWYQQSLDQGLQFLIQYYNGEERAKGNILERFSAQQFPDLHSELNLSSLELGDSALYFCASSVAERGVPDTQYFGPGTRLTVL.

CDR3 loop: CASSLWGARGYNEQFF. CDR3 DNA: TGTGCCAGCAGTTTATGGGGGGCGCGGGGTTACAATGAGCAGTTCTTC. The chain is built from TRBV12-3 or TRBV12-4 and TRBJ2-1, with D possibly called TRBD1 or TRBD2 (6 bases each). The CDR3 consists of 16 residues. Trimming removed 2 bases at V and 4 bases at J, with 15 bases between.

In its sample, this clonotype was seen many times. The chain combines TRBV7-8 with TRBJ1-1, with D unclear. This CDR3 comprises 15 residues. Germline V gives CDR1 SGHVS, CDR2 FQNEAQ. The V end was cut by 5 bases, the J end by 0 bases, with 13 bases between. CDR3 sequence reads: CASSPNPTVNTEAFF. The DNA for the CDR3 is TGTGCCAGCAGCCCAAACCCCACAGTGAACACTGAAGCTTTCTTT.

The sample holds a few counts of this clonotype. The chain couples TRBV12-5 to TRBJ1-2; no definite D call. CDR3 length equals 15 residues. Trimming removed 1 base at V and 4 bases at J, with 13 bases between. Germline V gene sequence: CDR1 LGHNT, CDR2 FRNRAP. This CDR3 is CASGLDAGVFYGYTF. The CDR3 DNA follows: TGTGCTAGTGGTTTGGACGCGGGAGTTTTCTATGGCTACACCTTC.

This clonotype was seen repeatedly, ten times or more. This rearrangement joins TRBV7-2 to TRBJ2-2, with D possibly matching TRBD1 (5 bases). In germline, CDR1 is SGHTA, CDR2 FQGNSA. The CDR3 loop spans 13 amino acids. Trimming shortened V by 5 bases and J by 5 bases, and 9 bases separated the two germline ends. CDR3 loop: CASSPQGTGELFF. Written as DNA, the CDR3 is TGTGCCAGCAGCCCTCAGGGTACCGGGGAGCTGTTTTTT.

The chain couples TRBV9 to TRBJ1-1; no definite D call. The CDR3 contains 14 residues. V dropped 3 bases and J dropped 6 bases, with 15 bases sitting between them. The germline gives CDR1 SGDLS, CDR2 YYNGEE. The CDR3 is CASSAAGASSEAFF. DNA of the CDR3: TGTGCCAGCAGCGCCGCGGGCGCAAGTTCTGAAGCTTTCTTT.

As to this clonotype: Relative to the germline gene, one junction end is altered; a read error may explain this. This chain connects TRBV7-2 to TRBJ1-1; D call uncertain. Per the germline V gene, CDR1 is SGHTA and CDR2 is FQGNSA. The CDR3 has 12 amino acids. CDR3 in DNA: TGTGCCAGCAGCCGCTGTATGACTGAAGGTTTCTTT. Translated, it gives CASSRCMTEGFF.

The sample holds a few counts of this clonotype. The gene calls are TRBV7-9 and TRBJ2-1; 7 nucleotides line up with TRBD2. CDR1 and CDR2 from the germline V gene are SEHNR and FQNEAQ (reference sequence). This CDR3 comprises 16 residues. After removal of 5 bases from V and 2 bases from J, the junction contained 9 bases not matched to a gene. CDR3 region: CASSIPRLAAYNEQFF. DNA of the CDR3: TGTGCCAGCAGCATCCCCCGGCTAGCGGCCTACAATGAGCAGTTCTTC.

This clonotype was recorded many times. V gene TRBV7-9 combines with J gene TRBJ2-3, with 10 bases aligning to TRBD2. Per germline, CDR1 SEHNR and CDR2 FQNEAQ (reference sequence). The CDR3 is 16 residues long. With V trimmed by 5 bases and J by 2 bases, 7 bases remained unmatched. As DNA, the CDR3 is TGTGCCAGCAGCCCCGGGACTAGCGAGTTCACAGATACGCAGTATTTT. Amino acids: CASSPGTSEFTDTQYF.

This clonotype was counted only a few times. The chain couples TRBV6-2 or TRBV6-3 to TRBJ2-7; D may correspond to TRBD1 or TRBD2 (6 bases each). The CDR3 runs 14 residues. V dropped 4 bases and J dropped 3 bases, with 13 bases sitting between them. Germline V gene lookup returns CDR1 MNHEY and CDR2 SVGEGT. CDR3: CASSLSGARYEQYF. CDR3 in DNA: TGTGCCAGCAGTTTGTCGGGGGCCCGCTACGAGCAGTACTTC.

This clonotype was seen ten or more times. The rearrangement uses TRBV7-9 and TRBJ2-1, with 8 bases that match TRBD2. The CDR3 loop spans 18 amino acids. The J segment lost 0 bases and the V segment lost 2 bases, leaving 9 bases of the junction unmatched. In germline, CDR1 is SEHNR, CDR2 FQNEAQ (reference sequence). The CDR3 here is CASSLRLSGISSYNEQFF. The CDR3 nucleotides read TGTGCCAGCAGCTTACGCCTTAGCGGGATCAGCTCCTACAATGAGCAGTTCTTC. Full variable domain (rest looked up from reference TRBV7-9 and TRBJ2-1): DTGVSQNPRHKITKRGQNVTFRCDPISEHNRLYWYRQTLGQGPEFLTYFQNEAQLEKSRLLSDRFSAERPKGSFSTLEIQRTEQGDSAMYLCASSLRLSGISSYNEQFFGPGTRLTVL.

The gene calls are TRBV7-9 and TRBJ2-7; D is possibly TRBD1 (5 bases). CDR1 and CDR2 from the germline V gene are SEHNR and FQNEAQ (reference sequence). Trimming stripped 5 bases from V and 3 bases from J, with 14 bases between. This CDR3 region has 14 residues. For the CDR3, the DNA is TGTGCCAGCAGCCGATCGGACAAGAGCTACGAGCAGTACTTC. This sequence encodes CASSRSDKSYEQYF. Complete variable domain (other parts from reference TRBV7-9 and TRBJ2-7): DTGVSQNPRHKITKRGQNVTFRCDPISEHNRLYWYRQTLGQGPEFLTYFQNEAQLEKSRLLSDRFSAERPKGSFSTLEIQRTEQGDSAMYLCASSRSDKSYEQYFGPGTRLTVT.

The sample holds many counts of this clonotype. The chain's CDR3 is CASSQGVGPQYF. DNA for the CDR3: TGTGCCAGCAGTCAGGGGGTGGGGCCCCAGTACTTC. This chain connects TRBV5-6 to TRBJ2-5, with 7 positions matching TRBD1. The CDR3 covers 12 residues. The V gene's germline CDR1 is SGHDT and CDR2 YYEEEE. Trimming took 5 bases from V and 9 from J; bases not matched to a gene: 7.

In its sample, this clonotype was seen many times. The CDR3, as DNA: TGCAGCGGCTCAGGGAAAGCCGGGGAGCTGTTTTTT. Protein sequence: CSGSGKAGELFF. The chain has TRBV29-1 and TRBJ2-2, with D perhaps matching TRBD1 (5 bases). The germline gives CDR1 SQVTM, CDR2 ANQGSEA. V shed 7 bases and J shed 6 bases, with 12 bases lying between them. The CDR3 consists of 12 residues.

The chain uses TRBV20-1 and TRBJ1-2, with D uncertain. Deletions cut 1 base from V and 5 bases from J, with 5 bases between. Germline CDR1 DFQATT, CDR2 SNEGSKA (reference sequence). The CDR3 consists of 11 residues. In nucleotides, the CDR3 is TGCAGTGCTAGAGTTCGATATGGCTACACCTTC. Its protein product is CSARVRYGYTF.

This clonotype was detected many times. The V gene is TRBV20-1, the J gene TRBJ1-1; D remains ambiguous. Germline V gene lookup returns CDR1 DFQATT and CDR2 SNEGSKA (reference sequence). Trimming removed 0 bases from V and 12 bases from J, with 11 bases in between. This CDR3 spans 11 amino acids. In DNA form, the CDR3 reads TGCAGTGCTAGAGATGGGAGGAAAACTTTCTTT. The encoded protein is CSARDGRKTFF.

This clonotype came up many times. This chain links TRBV2 with TRBJ2-1, with 8 bases matching TRBD1. This CDR3 spans 14 amino acids. Germline values: CDR1 SNHLY, CDR2 FYNNEI. Trimming took 4 bases from V and 6 from J; bases not matched to a gene: 5. Written as DNA, the CDR3 is TGTGCCAGCAGTGTTCAGGGGGCAGCCAATGAGCAGTTCTTC. It specifies CASSVQGAANEQFF.

Details on this clonotype: This may be a read error: a much more frequent sequence differs by one nucleotide. This chain joins TRBV7-6 and TRBJ2-3, with D tentatively TRBD1 (5 bases). Germline V gene lookup returns CDR1 SGHVS and CDR2 FNYEAQ. The CDR3 is 14 amino acids. Trimming pared 5 bases from V and 4 bases from J, leaving 13 bases between. CDR3 loop: CASSQRQSADTQYF. The CDR3 DNA is TGTGCCAGCAGCCAAAGACAGTCGGCAGATACGCAGTATTTT. The variable domain in full, completed from reference TRBV7-6 and TRBJ2-3, reads GAGVSQSPRYKVTKRGQDVALRCDPISGHVSLYWYRQALGQGPEFLTYFNYEAQQDKSGLPNDRFSAERPEGSISTLTIQRTEQRDSAMYRCASSQRQSADTQYFGPGTRLTVL.